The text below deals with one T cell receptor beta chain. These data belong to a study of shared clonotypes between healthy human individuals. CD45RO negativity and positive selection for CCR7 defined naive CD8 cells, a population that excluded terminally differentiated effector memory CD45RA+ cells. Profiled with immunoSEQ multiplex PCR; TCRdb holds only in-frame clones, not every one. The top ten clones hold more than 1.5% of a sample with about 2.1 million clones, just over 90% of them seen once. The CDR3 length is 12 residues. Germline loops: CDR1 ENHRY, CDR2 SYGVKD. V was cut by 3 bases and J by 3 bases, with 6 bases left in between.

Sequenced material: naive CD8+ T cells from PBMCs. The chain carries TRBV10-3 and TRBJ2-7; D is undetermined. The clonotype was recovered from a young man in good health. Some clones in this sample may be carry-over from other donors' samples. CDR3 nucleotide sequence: TGTGCCATCAGTGAACCTCTCTACGAGCAGTACTTC. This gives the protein CAISEPLYEQYF.